A selection of T cell receptor beta chains follows, all from one sample in a study of blood T cell repertoires in COVID-19. Produced via immunoSEQ multiplex PCR; TCRdb's table is partial and in-frame only. The sample lists roughly 68,000 clones, 75% to 90% occurring once. The sample taken for sequencing was peripheral blood. These receptors came from a woman aged 80 or older with active COVID-19. Both conserved end residues are part of each CDR3. Fields, in order: CDR3 protein, V gene, J gene, CDR3 length.

CASSLQSQRMQDTQYF	TRBV7-2	TRBJ2-3	16
CASSPQNEQYF	TRBV12-3/TRBV12-4	TRBJ2-7	11
CASSSSSTGTGPYEQYF	TRBV7-2	TRBJ2-7	17
CASSVRASNYNSPLHF	TRBV7-3	TRBJ1-6	16
CASSQAGTSAWDTQYF	TRBV7-9	TRBJ2-3	16
CASSLGGGSYNEQFF	TRBV7-9	TRBJ2-1	15
CASSPSGQIDSPLHF	TRBV19	TRBJ1-6	15
CASSMRDRLTDTQYF	TRBV19	TRBJ2-3	15
CASSSRGVPGSYEQYF	TRBV5-8	TRBJ2-7	16
CASSDKLAGGGDTQYF	TRBV7-2	TRBJ2-3	16
CATTSGHIFGGYTF	TRBV6-9	TRBJ1-2	14
CASSPQNTGELFF	TRBV11-2	TRBJ2-2	13
CASSLYPRQGKQNEQFF	TRBV28	TRBJ2-1	17
CASSPPRRETQYF	TRBV18	TRBJ2-5	13
CAISAPETSGTDTQYF	TRBV10-3	TRBJ2-3	16
CASSLSGTGGNYGYTF	TRBV18	TRBJ1-2	16
CASSLGTTPIGQYF	TRBV27	TRBJ2-7	14
CASSSHRRGFSYF	TRBV21-1	TRBJ2-7	13
CASSIDGAGGVHNEQFF	TRBV19	TRBJ2-1	17
CSVDLAGSAEQYF	TRBV29-1	TRBJ2-7	13
CASSVGQGNISGGYTF	TRBV2	TRBJ1-2	16
CASSLQDRGWNEQFF	TRBV11-2	TRBJ2-1	15
CASTSGLEETQYF	TRBV5-4	TRBJ2-5	13
CASSLGHASTDTQYF	TRBV7-8	TRBJ2-3	15
CASSFRYTEAFF	TRBV5-6	TRBJ1-1	12
CASSHPRLTSGRGYSYNEQFF	TRBV9	TRBJ2-1	21
CASSARQGAGMNTEAFF	TRBV5-4	TRBJ1-1	17
CASSLKGAGGGYEQYF	TRBV28	TRBJ2-7	16
CASSQDESLEQFF	TRBV4-1	TRBJ2-1	13
CASKLANTEAFF	TRBV5-1	TRBJ1-1	12
CASSYPRTSGSYNEQFF	TRBV6-2/TRBV6-3	TRBJ2-1	17
CASSPGLAGRYTNEQFF	TRBV5-8	TRBJ2-1	17
CASSWPQTQYF	TRBV28	TRBJ2-5	11
CASSLLTGWDQHF	TRBV7-2	TRBJ1-5	13
CASTHSGRSLETQYF	TRBV10-1	TRBJ2-5	15
CASSQVRDSLLHF	TRBV4-3	TRBJ1-6	13
CASSRREGHYEQYF	TRBV11-2	TRBJ2-7	14
CSASGPTSGPMYNEQFF	TRBV20-1	TRBJ2-1	17
CASSLGASSYEQYF	TRBV7-2	TRBJ2-7	14
CASSSSGSSSYEQYF	TRBV5-1	TRBJ2-7	15
CASSLFTSGRGETQYF	TRBV28	TRBJ2-5	16